The next 9 T cell receptor beta chains were all read from a single sample in a study of blood T cell repertoires in COVID-19 (dated by TCRdb to 2019 to 2021). The library came from the immunoSEQ multiplex PCR assay. The clones in this table, taken by TCRdb from immuneACCESS, are in-frame only. Not every clone is retained; where verified, under half of the shortfall comes from an unresolved V gene, and the cause of the rest is unknown. Within this sample are approximately 70,000 clones, with over 65% of them counted one time only. The ten largest clones add up to roughly 36% of the sample. The specimen sequenced was peripheral blood. These receptors all stem from a woman between 65 and 79 years old with acute or convalescent COVID-19.

This clone occurred a few times. The chain carries TRBV12-3 or TRBV12-4 and TRBJ1-5; no reliable D call. The germline V and J ends were trimmed by 6 bases and 4 bases, with 10 bases remaining between them. This CDR3 comprises 13 residues. CDR3 sequence: CASSPRRNQPQHF. DNA of the CDR3: TGTGCCAGCAGCCCGAGGAGGAATCAGCCCCAGCATTTT.

This clone turned up a few times. DNA of the CDR3: TGTGCCAGCAGTTACGGGGGGGAGGGTGCCTACGAGCAGTACTTC. Translated: CASSYGGEGAYEQYF. The chain is built from TRBV6-5 and TRBJ2-7, with 7 bases matching TRBD2. In germline, CDR1 is MNHEY, CDR2 SVGAGI. Losses at the gene ends were 2 bases for V and 2 bases for J; bases not matched to a gene: 6. The CDR3 totals 15 residues.

The chain carries TRBV19 and TRBJ1-1; D uncertain. CDR1 and CDR2 (germline): LNHDA, SQIVND (reference sequence). V lost 2 bases, J lost 0 bases, and 10 bases lay in between. The CDR3 is 15 residues long. The CDR3 bases are TGTGCCAGTAGTATATTCCCAGGATTGAACACTGAAGCTTTCTTT. It codes for CASSIFPGLNTEAFF. Using reference TRBV19 and TRBJ1-1 for the parts outside the CDR3, the full variable domain is DGGITQSPKYLFRKEGQNVTLSCEQNLNHDAMYWYRQDPGQGLRLIYYSQIVNDFQKGDIAEGYSVSREKKESFPLTVTSAQKNPTAFYLCASSIFPGLNTEAFFGQGTRLTVV.

V gene TRBV15 combines with J gene TRBJ2-3, with D possibly being TRBD2 (6 bases). Trimming took off 0 bases at V and 4 bases at J, with 11 bases between the two ends. The CDR3 runs 15 residues. Germline assignment: CDR1 LNHNV and CDR2 YYDKDF (reference sequence). CDR3 in amino acids: CATSRDGGSSDTQYF. The CDR3 DNA reads as TGTGCCACCAGCAGAGATGGGGGGAGTTCAGATACGCAGTATTTT.

This chain links TRBV5-6 with TRBJ1-6; D might be TRBD1 (5 bases). This CDR3 is built from 16 residues. The V end was cut by 1 base, the J end by 4 bases, with 12 bases between. The germline gives CDR1 SGHDT, CDR2 YYEEEE. CDR3 sequence (DNA): TGTGCCAGCAGCTTGCGGTCCGGGGGTTATAATTCACCCCTCCACTTT. This encodes CASSLRSGGYNSPLHF.

V and J are TRBV3-1 (or the pseudogene TRBV3-2) and TRBJ1-5; 10 positions agree with TRBD1. Germline values: CDR1 LGHDT, CDR2 YNNKEL (reference sequence). With V trimmed by 4 bases and J by 6 bases, 6 bases remained unmatched. CDR3 length: 15 residues. The DNA of the CDR3 is TGTGCCAGCAGCCCCGGACAGGGGGAGAGTCAGCCCCAGCATTTT. Its protein is CASSPGQGESQPQHF.

This clone has only one observation. The chain employs TRBV6-6 and TRBJ1-1, with a weak D call TRBD1 (6 bases). This CDR3 is 11 amino acids long. V lost 5 bases and J lost 11, with 12 bases in between. In germline, CDR1 is MNHNY, CDR2 SVGAGI (reference sequence). CDR3: CASSRDRMAFF. CDR3 sequence (DNA): TGTGCCAGCAGTCGCGACAGGATGGCTTTCTTT.

The rearrangement joins TRBV29-1 to TRBJ2-1; 7 nucleotides match TRBD2. Germline CDR1 and CDR2: SQVTM and ANQGSEA. The V segment lost 7 bases and the J segment 6 bases; nucleotides outside the gene matches: 21. This CDR3 region has 17 residues. The DNA for the CDR3 is TGCAGCGGAACTCGCCGCCTGACTAGCTCGGAACCCAATGAGCAGTTCTTC. It encodes CSGTRRLTSSEPNEQFF.

The rearrangement joins TRBV6-2 or TRBV6-3 to TRBJ2-5, with 9 bases lining up with TRBD2. Germline lookup yields CDR1 MNHEY and CDR2 SVGEGT. This CDR3 region has 15 residues. Trimming cost V 5 bases and J 2 bases; bases outside gene matches: 6. The CDR3: CASSKGLAQQETQYF. CDR3 bases: TGTGCCAGCAGTAAGGGACTAGCACAACAAGAGACCCAGTACTTC.